Listed below are T cell receptor beta chains from one sample, sequenced in a study of memory CD4+ T cells and cytomegalovirus serostatus. The assay was immunoSEQ multiplex PCR, and TCRdb's table has in-frame clones only and misses some. The repertoire holds under 75,000 clones, with roughly 80% as singletons. Sequenced sample: memory CD4+ T cells from blood. These receptors were obtained from an adult in good health and CMV-seronegative. Some clones in this sample may be carry-over from other donors' samples. CDR3s include the opening cysteine and the closing phenylalanine or tryptophan. The order of the fields is clone size, D gene, V gene, J gene, CDR3 DNA, CDR3 protein. D genes are given only for firm matches. Not all rows give a size; the values are once, few, many and, for expanded clones, a class.

>NA|NA|TRBV7-2|TRBJ2-7
TGTGCCAGCAGCCCCGGGGGAGGGACAAGAAGCTCCTACGAGCAGTACTTC
CASSPGGGTRSSYEQYF
>NA|NA|TRBV19|TRBJ2-7
TGTGCCAGTAGTAGAGGGGACCGTTCCTACGAGCAGTACTTC
CASSRGDRSYEQYF
>few|NA|TRBV7-6|TRBJ2-7
TGTGCCAGCAGCTTGAGCTACACCGGCGAGCAGTACTTC
CASSLSYTGEQYF
>NA|NA|TRBV29-1|TRBJ2-3
TGCAGCGTTGCACTGGAGGGTACGCAGTATTTT
CSVALEGTQYF
>NA|NA|TRBV11-2|TRBJ2-3
TGTGCCAGCAGCTCTGCGGGCACAGATACGCAGTATTTT
CASSSAGTDTQYF
>few|TRBD1|TRBV18|TRBJ1-2
TGTGCCAGCTCACACCGCCCCGGGACAGGGGTTGGCTACACCTTC
CASSHRPGTGVGYTF
>NA|NA|TRBV4-1|TRBJ2-5
TGCGCCAGCAGCCAAGAACTAACGACAGAGACCCAGTACTTC
CASSQELTTETQYF
>NA|TRBD1|TRBV5-1|TRBJ1-1
TGCGCCAGCAGCTTGGCCGGACAGGGGGGGACTGAAGCTTTCTTT
CASSLAGQGGTEAFF
>NA|NA|TRBV5-8|TRBJ1-2
TGTGCCAGCAGCAAAGGATGGAGCTATGGCTACACCTTC
CASSKGWSYGYTF
>once|NA|TRBV27|TRBJ2-5
TGTGCCAGCAGTTTGAGCCTATTTCAAGAGACCCAGTACTTC
CASSLSLFQETQYF
>NA|TRBD1|TRBV30|TRBJ2-7
TGTGCCTGGAGTGTATGGGGGGGACAGGGTGGGGCCTACGAGCAGTACTTC
CAWSVWGGQGGAYEQYF
>NA|NA|TRBV5-1|TRBJ1-4
TGCGCCAGCAGCTTGGCCCCAAACAGGGTTGAGGAAAAACTGTTTTTT
CASSLAPNRVEEKLFF
>NA|TRBD1|TRBV7-9|TRBJ1-1
TGTGCCAGCAGCCCTAACAGGGGGATGAGCACTGAAGCTTTCTTT
CASSPNRGMSTEAFF
>NA|NA|TRBV9|TRBJ2-7
TGTGCCAGCAGCGTCTCCCCCCAGGACGAGCAGTACTTC
CASSVSPQDEQYF
>NA|TRBD1|TRBV5-8|TRBJ2-7
TGTGCCAGCAGCCCCGGGACAGGAGAGTACGAGCAGTACTTC
CASSPGTGEYEQYF
>NA|TRBD1|TRBV18|TRBJ1-1
TGTGCCAGCTCACCACCCTTCCCTCGGGACAGTAACACTGAAGCTTTCTTT
CASSPPFPRDSNTEAFF
>NA|NA|TRBV7-2|TRBJ2-7
TGTGCCAGCAGCTCCCGTGACCTAAATACCTGCGAGCAGTACTTC
CASSSRDLNTCEQYF
>NA|NA|TRBV7-6|TRBJ2-7
TGTGCCAGCAGCAGAGAGACAGTTCCCCACGAGCAGTACTTC
CASSRETVPHEQYF
>few|NA|TRBV19|TRBJ1-5
TGTGCCAGTAGTAGTGGACAGTACAATCAGCCCCAGCATTTT
CASSSGQYNQPQHF
>NA|NA|TRBV11-3|TRBJ2-2
TGTGCCAGCAGCTTAGATCAGGGCGGGTCCGCGAACACCGGGGAGCTGTTTTTT
CASSLDQGGSANTGELFF
>NA|NA|TRBV19|TRBJ2-7
TGTGCCAGTAGTATCGGACAGAGTGGGGTCTACGAGCAGTACTTC
CASSIGQSGVYEQYF
>NA|NA|TRBV7-6|TRBJ1-1
TGTGCCAGCAGCTTAGAGGCGGGGAACACTGAAGCTTTCTTT
CASSLEAGNTEAFF
>NA|NA|TRBV28|TRBJ1-1
TGTGCCAGCAGTTTAATTGTCACTGAAGCTTTCTTT
CASSLIVTEAFF
>few|NA|TRBV6-5|TRBJ1-1
TGTGCCAGCAGTTATGACATGAACACTGAAGCTTTCTTT
CASSYDMNTEAFF
>NA|NA|TRBV5-1|TRBJ2-7
TGCGCCAGGATACAGGGAACCCTAGACTCCTACGAGCAGTACTTC
CARIQGTLDSYEQYF
>NA|NA|TRBV7-2|TRBJ2-1
TGTGCCAGCAGCCGATACAGGGCCTCCAATGAGCAGTTCTTC
CASSRYRASNEQFF
>once|NA|TRBV30|TRBJ2-5
TGTGCCTGGAGTAGGGGACAAGAGACCCAGTACTTC
CAWSRGQETQYF
>NA|NA|TRBV7-9|TRBJ2-7
TGTGCCAGCAGCTTAGCAGGGGTAGACGAGCAGTACTTC
CASSLAGVDEQYF
>NA|NA|TRBV7-2|TRBJ2-7
TGTGCCAGCAGCTTTCCTAGCTCCTACGAGCAGTACTTC
CASSFPSSYEQYF
>once|TRBD2|TRBV7-2|TRBJ2-7
TGTGCCAGCAGCTCAAGAGCCGGGACTAGCGGGAGACAGTACGAGCAGTACTTC
CASSSRAGTSGRQYEQYF
>NA|NA|TRBV30|TRBJ1-1
TGTGCCTGGAGTACGCGCCAACCTAAAAAGGGAGCTTTCTTT
CAWSTRQPKKGAFF
>NA|NA|TRBV6-6|TRBJ1-3
TGTGCCAGCAGTTACCCGCTGGGCTCTGGAAACACCATATATTTT
CASSYPLGSGNTIYF
>few|NA|TRBV25-1|TRBJ2-2
TGTGCCAGCAGTGAATTAGCGAACACCGGGGAGCTGTTTTTT
CASSELANTGELFF
>NA|NA|TRBV4-2|TRBJ1-5
TGTGCCAGCAGCCAAGGCTCCTCAACGGACTATAGCAATCAGCCCCAGCATTTT
CASSQGSSTDYSNQPQHF
>NA|NA|TRBV21-1|TRBJ2-1
TGTGCCAGCAGCAAGTCGAACCTCATCGGCGATGAGCAGTTCTTC
CASSKSNLIGDEQFF
>NA|NA|TRBV6-1|TRBJ2-7
TGTGCCAGCAGTGAACACAGCTCCTACGAGCAGTACTTC
CASSEHSSYEQYF
>NA|NA|TRBV30|TRBJ2-5
TGTGCCTGGAGTGTAAATCGGGGCAGGGACCTCCAAGAGACCCAGTACTTC
CAWSVNRGRDLQETQYF